The entry below gives a single T cell receptor (beta chain) sequence along with its context. Added by template switching were UMIs that each held a 6-nucleotide sample barcode. TCRdb reprocessed the 5' RACE reads and keeps a single row for each CDR3 protein, giving no DNA. The sample totals 150,000 or so distinct CDR3 sequences; its top ten clones hold 6.5% to 9%. Germline V lookup: CDR1 SGHRS, CDR2 YFSETQ. This CDR3 is built from 14 residues. The data belong to a study of monozygotic twins with inflammatory bowel disease. The sequenced material came from blood. The chain has TRBV5-1 and TRBJ2-7; TCRdb outputs TRBD2, but without DNA this stays unchecked. This receptor was obtained from a human donor with ulcerative colitis or Crohn's disease, or a healthy co-twin of an affected twin (not recorded which). CDR3 loop: CASSVGTSGGLQYF.